These 14 T cell receptor beta chains share one sample of origin, sequenced in a study of somatic mutations in cytotoxic T cells in rheumatoid arthritis. The protocol was immunoSEQ multiplex PCR, while the TCRdb copy is restricted to in-frame clones and leaves out a portion. The table has 20,000 or so clones, approximately 80% seen once; the top ten hold around an eighth. Sample: CD8+ T cells sorted from blood. The receptors stem from an adult with rheumatoid arthritis.

This sequence joins TRBV19 and TRBJ1-1; D gene uncertain. CDR3 length: 16 residues. V lost 1 base to trimming and J lost 7 bases, with 19 bases between them. The germline CDR1 and CDR2 sequences are LNHDA and SQIVND (reference sequence). CDR3 sequence (DNA): TGTGCCAGTAGTATAGTAATCCCCCTTGGATATAGTGAAGCTTTCTTT. It yields the protein CASSIVIPLGYSEAFF.

V usage is TRBV30 and J usage is TRBJ2-7; 7 bases fit TRBD1. CDR3 length equals 16 residues. The J segment lost 2 bases and the V segment lost 3 bases, leaving 13 bases of the junction unmatched. Germline V gene lookup returns CDR1 GTSNPN and CDR2 SVGIG (reference sequence). The chain's CDR3 is CAWRGAKRGTAYEQYF. In nucleotides, the CDR3 is TGTGCCTGGAGGGGAGCGAAACGAGGGACAGCCTACGAGCAGTACTTC.

The chain carries TRBV6-4 and TRBJ1-2; D remains ambiguous. The CDR3 length is 15 residues. V was trimmed by 0 bases and J by 7 bases, leaving 15 bases between them. Germline V lookup: CDR1 MRHNA, CDR2 SNTAGT. CDR3 sequence (DNA): TGTGCCAGCAGTGACTCGCGGAGGTCATCAGGTGGCTACACCTTC. Translated: CASSDSRRSSGGYTF.

The J gene is TRBJ1-5, the V gene TRBV30, with 9 bases lining up with TRBD1. The junction had 5 bases not matched to a gene; V was cut back by 5 bases and J by 3 bases. The CDR3 runs to 14 residues. CDR1 and CDR2 (germline): GTSNPN, SVGIG (reference sequence). CDR3 loop: CAWGRDRDNQPQHF. As DNA, the CDR3 is TGTGCCTGGGGCCGGGACAGGGACAATCAGCCCCAGCATTTT.

The J gene is TRBJ2-7, the V gene TRBV27; D is unresolved. Trimming stripped 6 bases from V and 4 bases from J, with 10 bases between. This CDR3 region has 12 residues. Germline values: CDR1 MNHEY, CDR2 SMNVEV (reference sequence). CDR3 protein: CASSADGYEQYF. DNA for the CDR3: TGTGCCAGCAGCGCGGACGGGTACGAGCAGTACTTC.

V and J are TRBV7-6 and TRBJ2-7; no definite D call. Trimming took off 5 bases at V and 4 bases at J, with 15 bases between the two ends. The CDR3 sequence is 14 residues long. The germline gives CDR1 SGHVS, CDR2 FNYEAQ. DNA of the CDR3: TGTGCCAGCAGCCACGCGAACAGCTTTTACGAGCAGTACTTC. As protein: CASSHANSFYEQYF.

The chain links TRBV11-2 to TRBJ2-5, with 10 positions matching TRBD2. Germline-derived CDR1 and CDR2 are SGHAT and FQNNGV. J gave up 4 bases and V 5 bases, and 13 bases lay outside the gene matches. This CDR3 has 17 amino acids. CDR3 loop: CASSVQPGLAFTETQYF. In nucleotides, the CDR3 is TGTGCCAGCAGCGTACAGCCGGGACTAGCGTTTACAGAGACCCAGTACTTC.

The J gene is TRBJ2-3, the V gene TRBV10-2; D is possibly TRBD2 (6 bases). The germline V and J ends were trimmed by 3 bases and 0 bases, with 13 bases remaining between them. There are 16 residues in the CDR3. Germline V lookup: CDR1 WSHSY, CDR2 SAAADI. The CDR3 is CASSERGAASTDTQYF. The CDR3 region has the DNA TGCGCCAGCAGTGAACGCGGGGCGGCTAGCACAGATACGCAGTATTTT.

The rearrangement joins TRBV10-3 to TRBJ2-3, with a possible D match to TRBD1 (7 bases). Trimming removed 6 bases at V and 2 bases at J, with 18 bases between. Germline V gene sequence: CDR1 ENHRY, CDR2 SYGVKD. This CDR3 region has 16 residues. The CDR3 region is CAIRVGQDYNTDTQYF. CDR3 bases: TGTGCCATCAGAGTAGGACAGGACTATAACACAGATACGCAGTATTTT.

This chain uses TRBV27 with TRBJ2-7; 9 nucleotides align to TRBD1. The J segment lost 6 bases and the V segment lost 5 bases, leaving 5 bases of the junction unmatched. Germline CDR1 MNHEY, CDR2 SMNVEV (reference sequence). The CDR3 spans 13 residues. The CDR3 coding sequence is TGTGCCAGCAGTCCAGGACAGGGGAGCGAGCAGTACTTC. Amino acids: CASSPGQGSEQYF.

The genes are TRBV28 and TRBJ1-4; D is unclear. CDR3 length equals 14 residues. The germline V and J ends were trimmed by 7 bases and 4 bases, with 13 bases remaining between them. Germline CDR1 MDHEN, CDR2 SYDVKM. The CDR3 region has the DNA TGTGCCAGCATCAAAAACAGATATAATGAAAAACTGTTTTTT. This gives the protein CASIKNRYNEKLFF.

There are a few counts of this clone. CDR3 amino acids: CASSYSAGRNTEAFF. In DNA form, the CDR3 reads TGTGCCAGCAGTTACTCTGCGGGGAGGAACACTGAAGCTTTCTTT. The chain recombines TRBV6-5 with TRBJ1-1, with D hard to call. Trimming cost V 0 bases and J 1 base, with 9 bases left between them. The CDR3 length is 15 residues. The V gene's germline CDR1 is MNHEY and CDR2 SVGAGI.

This clone occurred a few times. The chain employs TRBV28 and TRBJ2-3; possibly TRBD2 for D (5 bases). Germline CDR1 reads MDHEN; CDR2 reads SYDVKM. Trimming took 6 bases from V and 4 from J, leaving 8 bases between them. The CDR3 is 12 amino acids. CDR3 coding DNA: TGTGCCAGCAGCTTCGGGGCAGATACGCAGTATTTT. Its translation: CASSFGADTQYF. The complete variable domain, with remaining parts taken from reference TRBV28 and TRBJ2-3, reads DVKVTQSSRYLVKRTGEKVFLECVQDMDHENMFWYRQDPGLGLRLIYFSYDVKMKEKGDIPEGYSVSREKKERFSLILESASTNQTSMYLCASSFGADTQYFGPGTRLTVL.

V usage is TRBV30 and J usage is TRBJ2-7, with a possible D match to TRBD1 (6 bases). V dropped 0 bases and J dropped 3 bases, with 12 bases sitting between them. This CDR3 comprises 14 residues. CDR1 and CDR2 (germline): GTSNPN, SVGIG (reference sequence). The CDR3 loop reads CAWSVSRTVYEQYF. The CDR3 DNA reads TGTGCCTGGAGTGTGTCACGGACAGTCTACGAGCAGTACTTC.